This paragraph reports one T cell receptor (beta chain). The antigen remains unidentified. Only healthy Caucasians were included as donors. TCRdb independently ran MiXCR on the 5' RACE reads; one entry per CDR3 protein. This table holds some 710,000 distinct CDR3 sequences, roughly 6% found once. The sample comes from a study of identical twins. The CDR3 is 14 amino acids. Germline loops: CDR1 MNHEY, CDR2 SMNVEV (reference sequence). The V segment lost 6 bases and the J segment 1 base; nucleotides outside the gene matches: 5. General study results and limits: While abundant cord blood beta clonotypes carried fewer insertions, memory repertoires showed no such pattern. These conclusions were based on statistical analysis (cross-sectional, not following the same donors).

Material: naive T cells sorted from blood. This sequence originates from a young man in good health. The chain has TRBV27 and TRBJ2-7; 8 bases agree with TRBD1. Written as DNA, the CDR3 is TGTGCCAGCAGGCGAAGGACAGGGTCCTACGAGCAGTACTTC. Protein sequence: CASRRRTGSYEQYF.